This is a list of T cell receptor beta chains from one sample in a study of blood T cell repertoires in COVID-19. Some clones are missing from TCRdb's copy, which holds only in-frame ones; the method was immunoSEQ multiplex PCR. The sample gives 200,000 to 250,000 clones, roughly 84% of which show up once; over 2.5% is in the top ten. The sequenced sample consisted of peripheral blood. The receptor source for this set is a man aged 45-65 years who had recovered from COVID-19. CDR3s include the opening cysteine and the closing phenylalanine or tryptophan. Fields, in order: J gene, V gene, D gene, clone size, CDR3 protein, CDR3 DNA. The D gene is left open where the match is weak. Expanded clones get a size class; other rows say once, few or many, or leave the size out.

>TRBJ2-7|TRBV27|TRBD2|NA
CASSPLPGAGGVSEQYF
TGTGCCAGCAGTCCTCTTCCAGGTGCGGGGGGGGTCAGCGAGCAGTACTTC
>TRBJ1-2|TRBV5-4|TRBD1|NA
CASSFTDREHGYTF
TGTGCCAGCAGTTTTACCGACAGGGAACATGGCTACACCTTC
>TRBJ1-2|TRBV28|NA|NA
CASSLSAGWSGYTF
TGTGCCAGCAGTTTAAGTGCAGGGTGGAGCGGCTACACCTTC
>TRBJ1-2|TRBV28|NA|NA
CASSFLFGNYGYTF
TGTGCCAGCAGTTTCCTGTTCGGGAACTATGGCTACACCTTC
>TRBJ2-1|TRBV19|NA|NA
CASSRRSGSYNEQFF
TGTGCCAGTAGTAGGCGGTCGGGGTCCTACAATGAGCAGTTCTTC
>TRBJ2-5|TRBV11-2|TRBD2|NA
CASSLEGLAGGGQETQYF
TGTGCCAGCAGCTTAGAAGGACTAGCGGGAGGGGGCCAAGAGACCCAGTACTTC
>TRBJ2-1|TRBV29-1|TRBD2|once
CSVPLSGTTLSDEQFF
TGCAGCGTTCCCCTCAGCGGGACCACTTTGAGCGATGAGCAGTTCTTC
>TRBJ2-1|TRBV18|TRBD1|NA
CASSPDRGKAYNEQFF
TGTGCCAGCTCACCCGACAGGGGAAAAGCCTACAATGAGCAGTTCTTC
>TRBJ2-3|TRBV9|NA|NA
CASSALTSGVRTDTQYF
TGTGCCAGCAGCGCCCTTACATCGGGAGTGCGCACAGATACGCAGTATTTT
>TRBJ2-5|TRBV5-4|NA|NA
CASNSGDSETQYF
TGTGCCAGCAACTCAGGGGATTCGGAGACCCAGTACTTC
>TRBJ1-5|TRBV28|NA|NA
CASSTAGRGISNQPQHF
TGTGCCAGCAGCACTGCCGGACGAGGGATTAGCAATCAGCCCCAGCATTTT
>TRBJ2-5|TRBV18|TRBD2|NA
CASSPDITSGGTQYF
TGTGCCAGCTCACCCGATATCACTAGCGGGGGGACCCAGTACTTC
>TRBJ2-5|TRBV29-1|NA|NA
CSVDPGHQTQYF
TGCAGCGTTGACCCGGGACACCAGACCCAGTACTTC
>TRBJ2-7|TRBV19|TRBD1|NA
CASSIGHGQGGSYEQYF
TGTGCCAGTAGTATAGGACACGGACAGGGAGGTTCCTACGAGCAGTACTTC
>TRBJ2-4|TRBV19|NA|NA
CASSLQVYPTDIQYF
TGTGCCAGTAGTCTCCAGGTATACCCTACGGACATTCAGTACTTC
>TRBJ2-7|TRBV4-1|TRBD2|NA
CASSQKAPSGSVYEQYF
TGCGCCAGCAGCCAAAAGGCGCCTAGCGGGAGTGTATACGAGCAGTACTTC
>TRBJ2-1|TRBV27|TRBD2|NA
CASSLRLAGLNNEQFF
TGTGCCAGCAGTTTACGACTAGCGGGATTGAACAATGAGCAGTTCTTC
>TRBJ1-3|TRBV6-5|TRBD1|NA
CASSWGQASSGNTIYF
TGTGCCAGCAGTTGGGGACAGGCAAGCTCTGGAAACACCATATATTTT
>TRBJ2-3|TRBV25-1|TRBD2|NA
CASSVASGPSTDTQYF
TGTGCCAGCAGTGTGGCTAGCGGACCTAGCACAGATACGCAGTATTTT
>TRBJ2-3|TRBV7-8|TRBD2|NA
CASSRTSGSAQYF
TGTGCCAGCAGCCGGACTAGCGGGAGTGCGCAGTATTTT
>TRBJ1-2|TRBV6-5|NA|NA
CASSPGIDYGYTF
TGTGCCAGCAGCCCAGGGATCGACTATGGCTACACCTTC
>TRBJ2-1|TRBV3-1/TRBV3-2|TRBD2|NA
CASSQEKSVAGGRFF
TGTGCCAGCAGCCAAGAAAAAAGCGTCGCGGGAGGGAGGTTCTTC
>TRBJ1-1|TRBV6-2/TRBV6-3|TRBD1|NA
CASRYPGGTAEAFF
TGTGCCAGCAGATACCCAGGGGGAACGGCTGAAGCTTTCTTT
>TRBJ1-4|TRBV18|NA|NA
CASSKDTPTNEKLFF
TGTGCCAGCTCCAAAGACACTCCAACTAATGAAAAACTGTTTTTT
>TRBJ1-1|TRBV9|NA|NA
CASSVGGLRGNGILDTEAFF
TGTGCCAGCAGCGTAGGGGGTTTGCGAGGGAACGGGATTTTGGACACTGAAGCTTTCTTT
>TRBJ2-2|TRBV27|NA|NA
CASSLGVNTGELFF
TGTGCCAGCAGCTTGGGAGTGAACACCGGGGAGCTGTTTTTT
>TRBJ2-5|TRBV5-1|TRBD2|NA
CASSLQGGRAEETQYF
TGCGCCAGCAGCTTGCAGGGCGGGAGGGCCGAGGAGACCCAGTACTTC
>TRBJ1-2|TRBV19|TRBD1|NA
CASSRDRGGVGYGYTF
TGTGCCAGTAGCAGGGACAGGGGTGGCGTTGGGTATGGCTACACCTTC
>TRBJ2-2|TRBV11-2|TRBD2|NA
CASTPGTSGANTGELFF
TGTGCCAGCACCCCCGGGACTAGCGGAGCGAACACCGGGGAGCTGTTTTTT
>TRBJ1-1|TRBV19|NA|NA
CATSREVSEAFF
TGTGCCACCTCAAGGGAGGTCTCTGAAGCTTTCTTT
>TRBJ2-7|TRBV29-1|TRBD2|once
CSVAGTSGTYEQYF
TGCAGCGTTGCCGGGACTAGCGGGACGTACGAGCAGTACTTC
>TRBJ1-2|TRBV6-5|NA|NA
CASRGTRGNYGYTF
TGTGCCAGCAGGGGGACGCGGGGGAACTATGGCTACACCTTC
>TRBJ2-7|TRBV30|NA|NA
CAWSEQGYEQYF
TGTGCCTGGAGTGAGCAGGGATACGAGCAGTACTTC
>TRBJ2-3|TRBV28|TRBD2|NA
CASSSPTSGRSRDTQYF
TGTGCCAGCAGTTCACCGACTAGCGGGAGATCAAGAGATACGCAGTATTTT
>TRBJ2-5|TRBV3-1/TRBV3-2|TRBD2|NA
CASSQGGSGNRETQYF
TGTGCCAGCAGCCAAGGGGGTAGCGGGAATCGGGAGACCCAGTACTTC
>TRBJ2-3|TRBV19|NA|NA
CASTHGEGYSDTQYF
TGTGCCAGTACCCACGGCGAGGGTTATTCAGATACGCAGTATTTT
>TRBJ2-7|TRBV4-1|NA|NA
CASSLRTAYEQYF
TGCGCCAGCAGCCTGAGGACAGCATACGAGCAGTACTTC
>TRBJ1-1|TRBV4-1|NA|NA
CASSQVPTGTEAFF
TGCGCCAGCAGCCAAGTCCCCACAGGGACTGAAGCTTTCTTT
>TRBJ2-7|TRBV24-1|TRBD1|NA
CATSATGRDRGSGEQYF
TGTGCCACCAGTGCCACCGGGCGGGACAGGGGTTCTGGTGAGCAGTACTTC
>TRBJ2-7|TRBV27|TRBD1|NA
CASSLFASGTGVNEQYF
TGTGCCAGCAGTTTGTTCGCCTCCGGGACAGGGGTTAACGAGCAGTACTTC
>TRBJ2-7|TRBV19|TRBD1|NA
CASSLGQGISLYEQYF
TGTGCCAGTAGTCTCGGACAGGGGATTAGCCTCTACGAGCAGTACTTC
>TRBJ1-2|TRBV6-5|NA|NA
CASSRSGALGYGYTF
TGTGCCAGCAGTCGCAGCGGCGCCCTGGGCTATGGCTACACCTTC
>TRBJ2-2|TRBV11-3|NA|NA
CASSPRHNTGELFF
TGTGCCAGCAGCCCCCGACACAACACCGGGGAGCTGTTTTTT
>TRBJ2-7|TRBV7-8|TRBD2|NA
CASSVSGSVSEQYF
TGTGCCAGCAGCGTTAGCGGGAGCGTATCCGAGCAGTACTTC
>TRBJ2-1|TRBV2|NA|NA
CASRGAGSYNEQFF
TGTGCCAGTCGGGGGGCAGGCTCCTACAATGAGCAGTTCTTC
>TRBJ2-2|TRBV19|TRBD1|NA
CASSINPIGQGSGELFF
TGTGCCAGTAGTATCAACCCCATCGGACAGGGGTCCGGGGAGCTGTTTTTT
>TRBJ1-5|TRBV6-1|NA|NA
CASSEAGAGNQPQHF
TGTGCCAGCAGTGAGGCGGGGGCGGGCAATCAGCCCCAGCATTTT
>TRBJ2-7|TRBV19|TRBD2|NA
CASSLRGGLSYEQYF
TGTGCCAGTAGTCTCCGCGGGGGGCTCTCCTACGAGCAGTACTTC
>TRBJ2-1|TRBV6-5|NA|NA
CASSPSGNEQFF
TGTGCCAGCAGCCCCAGCGGGAATGAGCAGTTCTTC
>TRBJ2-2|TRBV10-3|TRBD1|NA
CAISDLGQGDRELFF
TGTGCCATCAGTGACCTCGGACAGGGGGACCGGGAGCTGTTTTTT
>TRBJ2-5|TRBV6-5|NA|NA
CASFQGGTETQYF
TGTGCCAGTTTTCAGGGAGGTACGGAGACCCAGTACTTC
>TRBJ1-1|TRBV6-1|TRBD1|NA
CASSGQGVGKGMNTEAFF
TGTGCCAGCAGTGGACAGGGGGTAGGGAAAGGAATGAACACTGAAGCTTTCTTT
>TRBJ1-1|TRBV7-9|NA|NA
CASSLKTGSHTEAFF
TGTGCCAGCAGCTTAAAAACAGGGTCTCACACTGAAGCTTTCTTT
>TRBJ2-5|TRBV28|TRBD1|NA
CASRRGPLRETQYF
TGTGCCAGCCGCAGGGGGCCTTTAAGAGAGACCCAGTACTTC
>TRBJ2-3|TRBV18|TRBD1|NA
CASSPGQPTDTQYF
TGTGCCAGCTCACCGGGACAGCCCACAGATACGCAGTATTTT
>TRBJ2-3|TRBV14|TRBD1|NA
CASSQGTGASTDTQYF
TGTGCCAGCAGCCAAGGGACAGGGGCTAGCACAGATACGCAGTATTTT
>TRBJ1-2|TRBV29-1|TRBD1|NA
CSVDGRGINGGYTF
TGCAGCGTCGATGGCAGGGGGATTAATGGTGGCTACACCTTC
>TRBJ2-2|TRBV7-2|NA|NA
CASSSEDFPGTNTGELFF
TGTGCCAGCAGCTCCGAGGACTTCCCCGGAACGAACACCGGGGAGCTGTTTTTT
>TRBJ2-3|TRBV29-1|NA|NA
CSVESGRRSTTDTQYF
TGCAGCGTTGAAAGCGGCCGCCGGTCTACCACAGATACGCAGTATTTT
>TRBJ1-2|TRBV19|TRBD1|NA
CASSIWTGGGAYGYTF
TGTGCCAGTAGTATATGGACAGGGGGCGGCGCCTATGGCTACACCTTC